The entry below describes one TCR beta chain. Its antigen is unknown. These data come from a study of tumor-infiltrating lymphocytes in primary liver carcinoma. Study at large: There were roughly 3.5 to 7.13 million productive TCRbeta reads per sample, a yield similar across tissue types.

General study findings and limits: Tumor-adjacent and tumor-blood pairs shared less of their repertoires than tumor region pairs shared. Tumors had a top-250-clone fraction that was significantly higher than blood (p = 0.039).

Starting material of around 460 ng total RNA yielded TCR beta cDNA via a constant-region primer. Employing slightly modified ARM-PCR, three nested multiplex PCR rounds were run, and these gave rise to the TCR beta libraries. The study ran its first two PCR rounds for roughly 9 cycles each, using TRBV1-TRBV30 forward primers and a C-beta reverse primer. One entry per CDR3 protein, called by TCRdb with MiXCR from the multiplex PCR reads. The data contain approximately 190,000 distinct CDR3 sequences, around 85% of them singletons. Each 20-30 mg portion of unsorted bulk tissue served as the source for co-extraction of RNA and DNA. Trimming removed 8 bases at V and 6 bases at J, with 15 bases between. There are 12 residues in the CDR3. Germline values: CDR1 SQVTM, CDR2 ANQGSEA.

The clonotype was recovered from a man in his forties with primary liver carcinoma and hepatitis B virus infection. The chain uses TRBV29-1 and TRBJ2-3; D gene ambiguous. The specimen was tumor tissue from primary liver carcinoma. The CDR3 bases are TGCAGCACCCAGCTGGTCACGGATACGCAGTATTTT. Protein: CSTQLVTDTQYF.